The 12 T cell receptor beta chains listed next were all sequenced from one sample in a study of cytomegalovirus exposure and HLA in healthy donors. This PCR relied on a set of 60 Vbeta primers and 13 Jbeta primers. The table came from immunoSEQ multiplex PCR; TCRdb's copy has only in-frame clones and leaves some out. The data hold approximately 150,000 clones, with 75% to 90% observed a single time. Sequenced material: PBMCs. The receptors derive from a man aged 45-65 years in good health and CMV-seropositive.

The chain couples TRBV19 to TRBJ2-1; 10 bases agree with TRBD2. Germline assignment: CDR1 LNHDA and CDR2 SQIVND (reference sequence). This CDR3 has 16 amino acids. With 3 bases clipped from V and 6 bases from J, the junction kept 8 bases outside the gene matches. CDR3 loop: CASSIFPSGSGNEQFF. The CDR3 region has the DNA TGTGCCAGTAGTATCTTCCCTAGCGGGAGTGGCAATGAGCAGTTCTTC.

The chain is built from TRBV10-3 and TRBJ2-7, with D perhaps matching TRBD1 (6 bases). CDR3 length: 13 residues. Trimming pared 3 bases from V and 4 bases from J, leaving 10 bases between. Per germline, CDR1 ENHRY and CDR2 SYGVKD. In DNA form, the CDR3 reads TGTGCCATCAGTGACAGGGGTGCTTACGAGCAGTACTTC. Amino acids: CAISDRGAYEQYF.

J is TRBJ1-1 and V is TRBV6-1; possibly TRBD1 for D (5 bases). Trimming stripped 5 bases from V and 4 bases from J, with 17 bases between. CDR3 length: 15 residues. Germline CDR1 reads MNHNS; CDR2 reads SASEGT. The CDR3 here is CASSPFRVVGTEAFF. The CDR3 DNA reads TGTGCCAGCAGTCCATTCAGGGTGGTAGGCACTGAAGCTTTCTTT.

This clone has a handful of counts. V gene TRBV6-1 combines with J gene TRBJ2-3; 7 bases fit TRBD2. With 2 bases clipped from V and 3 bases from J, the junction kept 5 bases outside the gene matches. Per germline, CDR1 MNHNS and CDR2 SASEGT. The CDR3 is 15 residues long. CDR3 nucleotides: TGTGCCAGCAGTGAAACCGGGGGGTATACAGATACGCAGTATTTT. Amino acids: CASSETGGYTDTQYF.

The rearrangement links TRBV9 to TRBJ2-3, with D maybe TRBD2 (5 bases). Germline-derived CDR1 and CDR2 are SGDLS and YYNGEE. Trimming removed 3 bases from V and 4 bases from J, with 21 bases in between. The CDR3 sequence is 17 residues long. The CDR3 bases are TGTGCCAGCAGCGCGGACTCGCTAGAATTGAATTCAGATACGCAGTATTTT. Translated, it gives CASSADSLELNSDTQYF.

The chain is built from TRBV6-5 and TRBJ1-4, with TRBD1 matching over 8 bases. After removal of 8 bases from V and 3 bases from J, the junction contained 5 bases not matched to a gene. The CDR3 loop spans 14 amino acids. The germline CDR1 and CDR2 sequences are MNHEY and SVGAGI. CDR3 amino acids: CASGRQGPNEKLFF. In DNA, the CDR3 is TGTGCCAGCGGCAGACAGGGGCCTAATGAAAAACTGTTTTTT.

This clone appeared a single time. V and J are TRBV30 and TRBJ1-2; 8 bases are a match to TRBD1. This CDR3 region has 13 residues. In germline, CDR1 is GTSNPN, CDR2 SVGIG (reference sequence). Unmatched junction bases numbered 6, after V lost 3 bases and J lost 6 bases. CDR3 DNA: TGTGCCTGGAGGCCGGGACAGGCCAATGGCTACACCTTC. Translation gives CAWRPGQANGYTF.

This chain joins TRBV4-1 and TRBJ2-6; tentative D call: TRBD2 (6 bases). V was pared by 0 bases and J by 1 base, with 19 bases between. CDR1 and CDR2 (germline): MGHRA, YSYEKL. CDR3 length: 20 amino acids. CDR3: CASSQDWGRPFKSGANVLTF. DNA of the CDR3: TGCGCCAGCAGCCAAGATTGGGGGAGGCCCTTCAAATCTGGGGCCAACGTCCTGACTTTC.

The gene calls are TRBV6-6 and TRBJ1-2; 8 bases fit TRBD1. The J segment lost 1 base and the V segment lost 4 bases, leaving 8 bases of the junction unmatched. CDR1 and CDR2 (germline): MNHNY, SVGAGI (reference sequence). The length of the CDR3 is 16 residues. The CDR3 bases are TGTGCCAGCAGTTTAGCTTTACAGGGGGATAACTATGGCTACACCTTC. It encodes CASSLALQGDNYGYTF.

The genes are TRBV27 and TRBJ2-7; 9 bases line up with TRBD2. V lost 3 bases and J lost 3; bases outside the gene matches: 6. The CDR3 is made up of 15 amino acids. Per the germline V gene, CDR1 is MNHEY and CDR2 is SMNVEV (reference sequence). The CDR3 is CASSFVASGDYEQYF. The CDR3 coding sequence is TGTGCCAGCAGTTTCGTCGCTAGCGGGGACTACGAGCAGTACTTC.

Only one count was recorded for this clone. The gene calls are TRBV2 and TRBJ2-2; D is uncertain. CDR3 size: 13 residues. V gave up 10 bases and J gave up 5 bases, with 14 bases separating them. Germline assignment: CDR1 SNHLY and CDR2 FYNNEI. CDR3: CATRPFLTGELFF. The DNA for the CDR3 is TGTGCCACCCGTCCCTTCCTAACCGGGGAGCTGTTTTTT.

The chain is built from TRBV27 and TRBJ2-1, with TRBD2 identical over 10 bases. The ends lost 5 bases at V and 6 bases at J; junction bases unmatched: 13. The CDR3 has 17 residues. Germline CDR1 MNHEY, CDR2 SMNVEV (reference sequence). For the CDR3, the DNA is TGTGCCAGCAGTACAACATTCAGCGGGAGGGAAGGCAATGAGCAGTTCTTC. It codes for CASSTTFSGREGNEQFF.